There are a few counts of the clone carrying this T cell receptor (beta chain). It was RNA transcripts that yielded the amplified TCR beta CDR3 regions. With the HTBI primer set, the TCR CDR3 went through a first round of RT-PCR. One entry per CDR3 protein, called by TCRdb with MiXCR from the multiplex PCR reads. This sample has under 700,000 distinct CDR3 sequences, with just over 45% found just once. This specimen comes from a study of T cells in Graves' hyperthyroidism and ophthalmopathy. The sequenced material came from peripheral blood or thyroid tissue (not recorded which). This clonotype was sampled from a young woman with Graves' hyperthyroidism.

This CDR3 is CASSQGLAGTPAETQYF. As DNA, the CDR3 is TGTGCCAGCAGCCAAGGACTAGCGGGAACGCCGGCGGAGACCCAGTACTTC. This chain joins TRBV6-1 and TRBJ2-5, with TRBD2 matching over 12 bases. V gave up 6 bases and J gave up 5 bases; unmatched junction bases: 13. Germline V lookup: CDR1 MNHNS, CDR2 SASEGT. The CDR3 is made up of 17 amino acids.